A selection of T cell receptor beta chains follows, all from one sample in a study of glioma-infiltrating T cells. TCRdb recomputed calls from the multiplex PCR reads with MiXCR, one row per CDR3 protein. Found here are approximately 190,000 distinct CDR3 sequences, about 32% of them singletons; the top ten hold roughly 21%. The specimen sequenced was glioma tissue, nonneoplastic brain tissue, or PBMCs (not recorded which). These receptors were obtained from a human donor with low-grade glioma or glioblastoma, undergoing nonglioma brain surgery, or in good health (not recorded which). The CDR3 runs from the conserved cysteine through the conserved F or W. The order of the fields is V gene, D gene, clone size, J gene, CDR3 protein, CDR3 DNA. The D gene is left open where the match is weak. A clone size is listed for some rows: how often the clone was seen (once, few, many), or a class if it is expanded.

>TRBV7-8|NA|many|TRBJ2-3
CASSRRRDTQYF
TGTGCCAGCAGCCGCCGGAGAGATACGCAGTATTTT
>TRBV11-2|NA|NA|TRBJ2-7
CASSPGVGYEQYF
TGTGCCAGCAGCCCGGGGGTGGGCTACGAGCAGTACTTC
>TRBV4-1|NA|many|TRBJ1-2
CASSQAQRGYGYTF
TGCGCCAGCAGCCAAGCCCAAAGGGGCTATGGCTACACCTTC
>TRBV20-1|TRBD1|many|TRBJ2-5
CSARGGTVRKETQYF
TGCAGTGCTAGAGGAGGGACAGTAAGAAAGGAGACCCAGTACTTC
>TRBV18|NA|many|TRBJ1-1
CASSPASNTEAFF
TGTGCCAGCTCACCGGCTTCGAACACTGAAGCTTTCTTT
>TRBV6-6|NA|many|TRBJ2-7
CASSYLDGEQYF
TGTGCCAGCAGTTACCTCGACGGAGAGCAGTACTTC
>TRBV7-9|TRBD1|few|TRBJ2-7
CASSLTTGLYEQYF
TGTGCCAGCAGCTTAACGACAGGGCTGTACGAGCAGTACTTC
>TRBV20-1|NA|many|TRBJ2-4
CSARDTGAQAGQIQYF
TGCAGTGCTAGAGATACCGGGGCGCAAGCTGGGCAAATTCAGTACTTC
>TRBV7-9|TRBD2|many|TRBJ2-3
CASSLRTSGTDTQYF
TGTGCCAGCAGCCTTAGGACTAGCGGCACAGATACGCAGTATTTT
>TRBV7-2|NA|NA|TRBJ2-1
CASSLGGGDTYNEQFF
TGTGCCAGCAGCTTAGGCGGAGGGGATACCTACAATGAGCAGTTCTTC
>TRBV20-1|TRBD2|many|TRBJ2-1
CSALGLAGDNNEQFF
TGCAGTGCCCTCGGACTAGCGGGAGACAACAATGAGCAGTTCTTC
>TRBV11-1|NA|many|TRBJ2-1
CASSFREFIYNEQFF
TGTGCCAGCAGCTTCCGGGAATTCATTTACAATGAGCAGTTCTTC
>TRBV6-1|TRBD2|many|TRBJ2-1
CASDSLKAGGGNEQFF
TGTGCCAGCGACTCTCTCAAAGCGGGAGGTGGCAATGAGCAGTTCTTC
>TRBV27|TRBD1|many|TRBJ2-7
CASTPRTGAYEQYF
TGTGCCAGCACCCCCCGGACAGGGGCGTACGAGCAGTACTTC